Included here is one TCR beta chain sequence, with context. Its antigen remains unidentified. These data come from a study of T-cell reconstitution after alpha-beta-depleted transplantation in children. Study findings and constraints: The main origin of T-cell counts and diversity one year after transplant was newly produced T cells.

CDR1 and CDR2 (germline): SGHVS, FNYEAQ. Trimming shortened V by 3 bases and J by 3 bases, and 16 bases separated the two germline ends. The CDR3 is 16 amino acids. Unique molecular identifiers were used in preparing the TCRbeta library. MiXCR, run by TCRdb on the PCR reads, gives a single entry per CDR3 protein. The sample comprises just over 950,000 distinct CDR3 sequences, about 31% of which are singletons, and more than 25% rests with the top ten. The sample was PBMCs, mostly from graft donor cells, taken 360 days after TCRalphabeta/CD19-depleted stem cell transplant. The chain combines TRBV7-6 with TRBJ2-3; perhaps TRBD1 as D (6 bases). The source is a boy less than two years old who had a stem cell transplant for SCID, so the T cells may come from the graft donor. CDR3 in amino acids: CASSFTPGHRTDTQYF. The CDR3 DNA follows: TGTGCCAGCAGCTTTACCCCGGGACATCGAACAGATACGCAGTATTTT.